The 31 T cell receptor beta chains below come from one sample, sequenced in a study of CD8 T cells in Susac syndrome. Reverse transcription used roughly 0.5 to 1 ug RNA and random hexamers. TCRdb re-called the immunoSEQ multiplex PCR reads with MiXCR, one entry per CDR3 protein. Among approximately 80,000 distinct CDR3 sequences listed, 94% were seen once. The sequencing sample was made of CD8+ T cells from PBMCs. These receptors were collected from a human donor with Susac syndrome.

The V gene is TRBV27, the J gene TRBJ1-1; no clear D gene. The CDR3 totals 13 residues. The V gene lost 2 bases and the J gene lost 7 bases, with 11 bases spanning the gap. CDR1 MNHEY and CDR2 SMNVEV come from the germline V gene (reference sequence). CDR3 DNA: TGTGCCAGCAGTTTAGGTGGTTCGGGTGAAGCTTTCTTT. Encoded protein: CASSLGGSGEAFF.

This sequence joins TRBV27 and TRBJ2-7; 10 positions agree with TRBD1. There are 14 residues in the CDR3. Germline-derived CDR1 and CDR2 are MNHEY and SMNVEV (reference sequence). Trimming removed 8 bases from V and 3 bases from J; junction bases left unmatched: 7. The CDR3 nucleotides are TGTGCCAGCCGGGCCGGGACAGGGGACTACGAGCAGTACTTC. Its translation is CASRAGTGDYEQYF.

This rearrangement joins TRBV2 to TRBJ2-5; TRBD1 or TRBD2 may be the D gene (6 bases each). V shed 0 bases and J shed 5 bases, with 16 bases lying between them. CDR1 is SNHLY, CDR2 FYNNEI, per germline. The CDR3 has 16 residues. The CDR3 spells CASSEALWGAGETQYF. The CDR3 DNA is TGTGCCAGCAGTGAAGCGCTTTGGGGGGCAGGGGAGACCCAGTACTTC.

This chain joins TRBV28 and TRBJ2-3, with 9 bases lining up with TRBD2. V shed 3 bases and J 3 bases; nucleotides not matched to a gene: 1. Germline CDR1 is MDHEN and CDR2 is SYDVKM. CDR3 length: 14 residues. In DNA, the CDR3 is TGTGCCAGCAGTTTCAGCGGGAGGACAGATACGCAGTATTTT. As protein: CASSFSGRTDTQYF.

The rearrangement uses TRBV27 and TRBJ1-5, with a tentative D call TRBD1 (6 bases). The germline V gene has CDR1 MNHEY and CDR2 SMNVEV (reference sequence). Trimming removed 5 bases at V and 7 bases at J, with 15 bases between. The CDR3 runs to 14 residues. The CDR3 protein is CASSPQQGGQPQHF. The CDR3, as DNA: TGTGCCAGCAGTCCCCAACAGGGAGGGCAGCCCCAGCATTTT.

This clonotype was picked up one time. The chain couples TRBV5-1 to TRBJ1-6; TRBD1 agrees at 9 bases. CDR1 and CDR2 from the germline V gene are SGHRS and YFSETQ. Trimming cost V 3 bases and J 8 bases; bases outside gene matches: 9. The CDR3 totals 16 residues. Here the CDR3 reads CASSWMTGQGDSPLHF. The CDR3 coding sequence is TGCGCCAGCAGCTGGATGACGGGACAGGGTGATTCACCCCTCCACTTT.

The chain couples TRBV6-2 or TRBV6-3 to TRBJ1-2; D not resolved. Germline V gene sequence: CDR1 MNHEY, CDR2 SVGEGT. V lost 0 bases, J lost 5 bases, and 16 bases lay in between. The CDR3 runs to 16 residues. CDR3 residues: CASSYSSAVREYGYTF. The CDR3 bases are TGTGCCAGCAGTTACTCTTCTGCGGTGAGGGAATATGGCTACACCTTC.

The rearrangement uses TRBV9 and TRBJ1-2; D call uncertain. Germline V gene data show CDR1 as SGDLS and CDR2 as YYNGEE. V was shortened by 4 bases and J by 3 bases, with 7 bases between the two germline ends. This CDR3 has 12 amino acids. For the CDR3, the DNA is TGTGCCAGCAGCAACAACCACTATGGCTACACCTTC. Its translation: CASSNNHYGYTF.

V usage is TRBV19 and J usage is TRBJ1-5; D is perhaps TRBD1 (6 bases). V shed 9 bases and J shed 7 bases, with 16 bases lying between them. The CDR3 is 13 amino acids. CDR1 LNHDA and CDR2 SQIVND come from the germline V gene (reference sequence). CDR3 sequence: CASTRGGTQPQHF. The DNA for the CDR3 is TGTGCCAGCACAAGGGGGGGCACGCAGCCCCAGCATTTT.

J is TRBJ2-5 and V is TRBV25-1; 7 nucleotides line up with TRBD1. The J segment lost 2 bases and the V segment lost 4 bases, leaving 7 bases of the junction unmatched. Germline assignment: CDR1 MGHDK and CDR2 SYGVNS. This CDR3 spans 15 amino acids. The CDR3 DNA reads as TGTGCCAGCAGTGGTCGACAGGGTATACAAGAGACCCAGTACTTC. It yields the protein CASSGRQGIQETQYF.

The chain joins TRBV30 to TRBJ2-1; 9 bases are a match to TRBD2. V lost 3 bases and J lost 8; bases outside the gene matches: 2. The CDR3 length is 12 residues. The germline V gene encodes CDR1 GTSNPN and CDR2 SVGIG (reference sequence). CDR3 protein: CAWRGLAYEQFF. CDR3 nucleotides: TGTGCCTGGAGGGGACTAGCATATGAGCAGTTCTTC.

The chain couples TRBV11-1 to TRBJ2-1, with unresolved D. Trimming removed 6 bases from V and 0 bases from J, with 9 bases in between. Germline V gene sequence: CDR1 SGHAT, CDR2 FQDESV (reference sequence). The CDR3 runs to 14 residues. CDR3 in amino acids: CASSRLASYNEQFF. CDR3 in DNA: TGTGCCAGCAGTCGACTTGCCTCCTACAATGAGCAGTTCTTC. Variable domain in full (rest from reference TRBV11-1 and TRBJ2-1): EAEVAQSPRYKITEKSQAVAFWCDPISGHATLYWYRQILGQGPELLVQFQDESVVDDSQLPKDRFSAERLKGVDSTLKIQPAELGDSAMYLCASSRLASYNEQFFGPGTRLTVL.

The chain carries TRBV9 and TRBJ2-7; 7 nucleotides align to TRBD1. Germline V gene data show CDR1 as SGDLS and CDR2 as YYNGEE. The CDR3 totals 15 residues. V lost 0 bases to trimming and J lost 3 bases; unmatched junction nucleotides: 6. This CDR3 reads CASSVVSTGFYEQYF. The CDR3 DNA sequence: TGTGCCAGCAGCGTAGTTTCGACAGGGTTCTACGAGCAGTACTTC.

The V call is TRBV9, the J call TRBJ2-3, with a weak D call TRBD2 (7 bases). This CDR3 contains 15 residues. From germline, CDR1 is SGDLS and CDR2 YYNGEE. V was cut by 3 bases and J by 1 base, with 12 bases left in between. CDR3 loop: CASSAGGAGTDTQYF. Here the CDR3 DNA reads TGTGCCAGCAGCGCGGGGGGCGCAGGCACAGATACGCAGTATTTT.

This chain uses TRBV29-1 with TRBJ2-1; the D is unclear. The germline V and J ends were trimmed by 3 bases and 2 bases, with 14 bases remaining between them. CDR1 and CDR2 from the germline V gene are SQVTM and ANQGSEA. This CDR3 comprises 15 residues. The CDR3 here is CSVEGQPLTYNEQFF. For the CDR3, the DNA is TGCAGCGTTGAGGGTCAGCCGCTTACCTACAATGAGCAGTTCTTC.

The V gene is TRBV7-9, the J gene TRBJ2-1; 12 positions agree with TRBD2. This CDR3 is built from 16 residues. V was clipped by 6 bases and J by 4 bases; unmatched bases: 7. Germline V gene data show CDR1 as SEHNR and CDR2 as FQNEAQ (reference sequence). The CDR3 region has the DNA TGTGCCAGCAGTCAACCTAGCGGGGGGGATTACAATGAGCAGTTCTTC. Its translation is CASSQPSGGDYNEQFF.

The J gene is TRBJ1-6, the V gene TRBV7-8, with TRBD1 matching over 7 bases. Germline assignment: CDR1 SGHVS and CDR2 FQNEAQ. After removal of 5 bases from V and 9 bases from J, the junction contained 4 bases not matched to a gene. The CDR3 covers 13 residues. In DNA form, the CDR3 reads TGTGCCAGCAGCCCCGGGACAGCTTCACCCCTCCACTTT. Translated: CASSPGTASPLHF.

The genes are TRBV29-1 and TRBJ1-2, with D tentatively TRBD1 (6 bases). The V and J ends lost 4 bases and 4 bases respectively, with 16 bases between them. The CDR3 contains 14 residues. In germline, CDR1 is SQVTM, CDR2 ANQGSEA. CDR3 sequence reads: CSVGWAGDPYGYTF. The DNA for the CDR3 is TGCAGCGTTGGGTGGGCAGGGGATCCCTATGGCTACACCTTC.

This rearrangement joins TRBV6-5 to TRBJ2-3; D possibly corresponds to TRBD1 (6 bases). Germline V CDR1 and CDR2: MNHEY, SVGAGI. V was pared by 6 bases and J by 6 bases, with 19 bases between. The CDR3 totals 15 residues. DNA for the CDR3: TGTGCCAGCAGGGACCACACAGGGCCGTCTGATACGCAGTATTTT. Its protein is CASRDHTGPSDTQYF.

V is TRBV18 and J is TRBJ1-5; tentative D call: TRBD1 (6 bases). Trimming removed 1 base at V and 3 bases at J, with 13 bases between. The CDR3 length is 16 residues. Germline loops: CDR1 KGHSH, CDR2 LQKENI. The CDR3: CASSPQPTGNNQPQHF. As DNA, the CDR3 is TGTGCCAGCTCACCACAACCGACAGGAAACAATCAGCCCCAGCATTTT.

The V call is TRBV9, the J call TRBJ1-3, with unresolved D. The V gene's germline CDR1 is SGDLS and CDR2 YYNGEE. The CDR3 totals 14 residues. Trimming pared 4 bases from V and 1 base from J, leaving 9 bases between. As DNA, the CDR3 is TGTGCCAGCAGCCCTTCGGGGTCTGGAAACACCATATATTTT. Protein sequence: CASSPSGSGNTIYF.

This sequence joins TRBV15 and TRBJ1-1, with 7 bases fitting TRBD1. V shed 7 bases and J 0 bases; nucleotides not matched to a gene: 5. The germline V gene has CDR1 LNHNV and CDR2 YYDKDF (reference sequence). The CDR3 has 14 residues. CDR3: CATKQQGMNTEAFF. CDR3 in DNA: TGTGCCACCAAACAACAGGGGATGAACACTGAAGCTTTCTTT.

The V call is TRBV25-1, the J call TRBJ1-2; D perhaps matches TRBD1 (5 bases). V lost 8 bases and J lost 6, with 10 bases in between. The germline V gene has CDR1 MGHDK and CDR2 SYGVNS. CDR3 length equals 11 residues. The CDR3 sequence: CASDQGDGYTF. The CDR3 region has the DNA TGTGCCAGCGATCAGGGCGATGGCTACACCTTC.

V gene TRBV27 combines with J gene TRBJ1-2; no definite D call. Germline-derived CDR1 and CDR2 are MNHEY and SMNVEV (reference sequence). V lost 2 bases and J 4 bases, leaving 11 bases between the germline ends. The CDR3 consists of 14 residues. This CDR3 is CASSLQGPTYGYTF. For the CDR3, the DNA is TGTGCCAGCAGTTTACAAGGGCCGACCTATGGCTACACCTTC.

CDR3 sequence: CASSIARNTEAFF. Here the CDR3 DNA reads TGTGCCAGTAGTATAGCGAGGAACACTGAAGCTTTCTTT. The chain couples TRBV19 to TRBJ1-1; the D is unclear. Trimming pared 1 base from V and 1 base from J, leaving 4 bases between. Germline V CDR1 and CDR2: LNHDA, SQIVND (reference sequence). The CDR3 consists of 13 residues.

The gene calls are TRBV9 and TRBJ2-3; TRBD2 might be the D (6 bases). This CDR3 comprises 15 residues. Germline CDR1 reads SGDLS; CDR2 reads YYNGEE. The germline V and J ends were trimmed by 4 bases and 6 bases, with 18 bases remaining between them. The CDR3 DNA sequence: TGTGCCAGCAGCACGACGGGGGTGAACAGGGATACGCAGTATTTT. Amino acid sequence: CASSTTGVNRDTQYF.

The CDR3 DNA is TGTGCCAGCAGTGAGGGATTAGCGGGGGCCGAGACCCAGTACTTC. Encoded protein: CASSEGLAGAETQYF. This chain joins TRBV2 and TRBJ2-5; 9 bases line up with TRBD2. Trimming took 3 bases from V and 5 from J; bases not matched to a gene: 7. CDR3 length: 15 amino acids. Germline CDR1 reads SNHLY; CDR2 reads FYNNEI.

The chain couples TRBV4-1 to TRBJ2-7; unclear D gene. The CDR3 has 14 residues. Germline V gene sequence: CDR1 MGHRA, CDR2 YSYEKL. The V and J ends lost 4 bases and 1 base respectively, with 11 bases between them. The CDR3 DNA sequence: TGCGCCAGCAGCCTTCCGGGTGGGTCCTACGAGCAGTACTTC. Protein: CASSLPGGSYEQYF.

The CDR3, as DNA: TGTGCCAGCAGTGTCGCTAGGGGGACTAACTATGGCTACACCTTC. This gives the protein CASSVARGTNYGYTF. The V gene is TRBV25-1, the J gene TRBJ1-2, with D tentatively TRBD1 (6 bases). The CDR3 is 15 amino acids. Germline CDR1 reads MGHDK; CDR2 reads SYGVNS. V was cut by 4 bases and J by 0 bases, with 12 bases left in between.

The gene calls are TRBV20-1 and TRBJ1-4, with 7 bases lining up with TRBD1. V shed 1 base, J shed 6 bases, and the junction held 5 bases outside the gene matches. This CDR3 has 14 residues. Germline V gene sequence: CDR1 DFQATT, CDR2 SNEGSKA (reference sequence). Here the CDR3 DNA reads TGCAGTGCTAGAGGACAGGGAGGCCATGAAAAACTGTTTTTT. Translation: CSARGQGGHEKLFF.

This chain links TRBV14 with TRBJ2-1; TRBD2 might be the D (6 bases). Germline loops: CDR1 SGHDN, CDR2 FVKESK. There are 14 residues in the CDR3. V was pared by 3 bases and J by 4 bases, with 10 bases between. The CDR3 bases are TGTGCCAGCAGCCACGGACGGGAGTACAATGAGCAGTTCTTC. This sequence encodes CASSHGREYNEQFF. Full variable domain (rest looked up from reference TRBV14 and TRBJ2-1): EAGVTQFPSHSVIEKGQTVTLRCDPISGHDNLYWYRRVMGKEIKFLLHFVKESKQDESGMPNNRFLAERTGGTYSTLKVQPAELEDSGVYFCASSHGREYNEQFFGPGTRLTVL.